This T cell receptor (beta chain) came from a study of cytomegalovirus exposure and HLA in healthy donors. Study overall: Ancestry clustering placed roughly four fifths of roughly 410 genotyped donors in the Caucasian-associated cluster. Whole-study results and caveats: The authors considered a cluster of highly shared sequence variants likely to be a sequencing artifact. Common viral pathogens were later found to be apparently linked to several of the most significant clusters. The authors later linked a missense DCLRE1C variant to TCR beta V- and J-gene trimming.

Note on this clone: Its specificity is not known.

Primers: 60 Vbeta forward and 13 Jbeta reverse. TCRdb keeps only in-frame clones here, not all; method: immunoSEQ multiplex PCR. Of roughly 180,000 clones in the sample, about 83% were seen once. The CDR3 runs 13 residues. The germline V and J ends were trimmed by 6 bases and 8 bases, with 19 bases remaining between them. Germline CDR1 SQVTM, CDR2 ANQGSEA. Sequencing was carried out using PBMCs. This sequence was found in a woman in her twenties or thirties in good health and CMV-seropositive. The rearrangement joins TRBV29-1 to TRBJ1-1, with D tentatively TRBD1 (5 bases). The CDR3 reads CSVPLGAYEEAFF. Here the CDR3 DNA reads TGCAGCGTCCCGCTAGGGGCTTACGAGGAAGCTTTCTTT.